The 30 T cell receptor beta chains below were found in one sample sequenced in a study of T cell repertoires in cytomegalovirus infection. TCRdb reanalysed the reads using MiXCR and keeps one entry per CDR3 protein. The table includes approximately 180,000 distinct CDR3 sequences, 9.5% detected once. The sample consisted of PBMCs. These receptors all stem from a human donor in good health (CMV status not recorded). Some clones in this sample may be carry-over from other donors' samples.

This clonotype showed up many times. V usage is TRBV7-2 and J usage is TRBJ1-1; 8 nucleotides match TRBD1. This CDR3 region has 15 residues. Germline trimming cut 5 bases from V and 3 bases from J; bases unmatched to any gene: 8. The germline V gene encodes CDR1 SGHTA and CDR2 FQGNSA. The CDR3 coding sequence is TGTGCCAGCAGCCCTGACAGGGGAGGATACACTGAAGCTTTCTTT. It translates to CASSPDRGGYTEAFF.

The rearrangement links TRBV7-6 to TRBJ1-2; no clear D. V lost 0 bases to trimming and J lost 3 bases, with 14 bases between them. CDR3 size: 16 residues. Germline V gene lookup returns CDR1 SGHVS and CDR2 FNYEAQ. The CDR3 coding sequence is TGTGCCAGCAGCTTAGCTGGCGGGATAAGGGACTATGGCTACACCTTC. Encoded protein: CASSLAGGIRDYGYTF.

This clonotype appeared a few times. The J gene is TRBJ2-1, the V gene TRBV18, with 10 bases lining up with TRBD2. With V trimmed by 5 bases and J by 0 bases, 4 bases remained unmatched. Germline V gene lookup returns CDR1 KGHSH and CDR2 LQKENI. The CDR3 is 16 residues long. CDR3 in amino acids: CASSETSGLSYNEQFF. The CDR3 DNA is TGTGCCAGCTCAGAGACTAGCGGGCTCTCCTACAATGAGCAGTTCTTC.

The CDR3 is CASRLFGQGNYGYTF. The CDR3 DNA sequence: TGTGCCAGCAGACTCTTCGGACAAGGCAACTATGGCTACACCTTC. This chain links TRBV6-5 with TRBJ1-2, with D perhaps matching TRBD1 (5 bases). Germline assignment: CDR1 MNHEY and CDR2 SVGAGI. Trimming took off 6 bases at V and 2 bases at J, with 16 bases between the two ends. The CDR3 sequence is 15 residues long.

The V gene is TRBV4-3, the J gene TRBJ1-4; 11 nucleotides line up with TRBD1. The CDR3 length is 17 residues. After removal of 3 bases from V and 8 bases from J, the junction contained 11 bases not matched to a gene. The germline V gene encodes CDR1 LGHNA and CDR2 YSLEER. The DNA for the CDR3 is TGCGCCAGCAGCCAGAACACCGGGACAGGGGGGAAAGAAAAACTGTTTTTT. Protein sequence: CASSQNTGTGGKEKLFF.

The sample holds many counts of this clonotype. The rearrangement uses TRBV7-2 and TRBJ2-4; 11 positions agree with TRBD2. Unmatched junction bases numbered 7, after V lost 5 bases and J lost 1 base. The CDR3 spans 17 residues. Germline CDR1 is SGHTA and CDR2 is FQGNSA. The CDR3 DNA is TGTGCCAGCAGCCCGGTGACTAGCGGGATGGCCAAAAACATTCAGTACTTC. Its protein product is CASSPVTSGMAKNIQYF. Using reference TRBV7-2 and TRBJ2-4 for the parts outside the CDR3, the full variable domain is GAGVSQSPSNKVTEKGKDVELRCDPISGHTALYWYRQSLGQGLEFLIYFQGNSAPDKSGLPSDRFSAERTGGSVSTLTIQRTQQEDSAVYLCASSPVTSGMAKNIQYFGAGTRLSVL.

The chain couples TRBV20-1 to TRBJ2-7; perhaps TRBD2 as D (6 bases). The length of the CDR3 is 14 residues. Germline V gives CDR1 DFQATT, CDR2 SNEGSKA (reference sequence). Trimming pared 1 base from V and 0 bases from J, leaving 10 bases between. The CDR3 spells CSARVPGGSYEQYF. The CDR3 nucleotides are TGCAGTGCTAGAGTGCCCGGGGGCTCCTACGAGCAGTACTTC.

This chain uses TRBV20-1 with TRBJ2-1; 9 bases are a match to TRBD2. The ends lost 2 bases at V and 4 bases at J; junction bases unmatched: 3. Germline-derived CDR1 and CDR2 are DFQATT and SNEGSKA (reference sequence). The CDR3 length is 14 residues. CDR3 coding DNA: TGCAGTGCTAGACTAGCGGGACGTTACAATGAGCAGTTCTTC. This translates into CSARLAGRYNEQFF.

In regard to this clonotype: A much larger clone lies a single base off, so this may be a read error. The chain is built from TRBV11-1 and TRBJ2-1, with D uncertain. The CDR3 runs to 14 residues. The germline CDR1 and CDR2 sequences are SGHAT and FQDESV (reference sequence). Trimming stripped 5 bases from V and 8 bases from J, with 16 bases between. The CDR3 sequence: CASSPILGSDEQFF. The CDR3 DNA sequence: TGTGCCAGCAGCCCCATCCTCGGGTCGGATGAGCAGTTCTTC.

This clonotype was seen at least ten times. CDR3 nucleotides: TGTGCCAGCAGTTTTATAGCGGGGGGGCCGAGTGGCAATGAGCAGTTCTTC. Its translation is CASSFIAGGPSGNEQFF. The chain is built from TRBV12-3 or TRBV12-4 and TRBJ2-1, with 11 bases matching TRBD2. This CDR3 comprises 17 residues. J gave up 6 bases and V 3 bases, and 10 bases lay outside the gene matches.

This clonotype was seen a handful of times. The rearrangement links TRBV28 to TRBJ1-2; D is perhaps TRBD1 (6 bases). This CDR3 contains 15 residues. In germline, CDR1 is MDHEN, CDR2 SYDVKM. The V and J ends lost 6 bases and 7 bases respectively, with 21 bases between them. The CDR3 DNA follows: TGTGCCAGCAGCCCAACCGGGACACGGATCTTTGGCTACACCTTC. Translated, it gives CASSPTGTRIFGYTF.

The sample holds many counts of this clonotype. The V gene is TRBV6-1, the J gene TRBJ1-1; D is possibly TRBD1 (5 bases). The CDR3 is 14 residues long. V was pared by 6 bases and J by 1 base, with 12 bases between. In germline, CDR1 is MNHNS, CDR2 SASEGT. The CDR3 bases are TGTGCCAGCAGCCAGGGACTGGAGAACACTGAAGCTTTCTTT. Amino acid sequence: CASSQGLENTEAFF.

This chain joins TRBV20-1 and TRBJ1-5; 8 nucleotides agree with TRBD1. This CDR3 contains 13 residues. Trimming at V came to 5 bases and at J to 3 bases, leaving 3 bases not matched to a gene. Germline V CDR1 and CDR2: DFQATT, SNEGSKA (reference sequence). CDR3 region: CSAGDRFNQPQHF. The CDR3 coding sequence is TGCAGTGCTGGGGACAGGTTCAATCAGCCCCAGCATTTT.

This clonotype occurred a few times. The chain links TRBV12-3 or TRBV12-4 to TRBJ1-1, with D unclear. The V end lost 0 bases, the J end lost 5 bases, and 7 bases lay between the germline ends. The length of the CDR3 is 13 residues. CDR3 in amino acids: CASSLAGWTEAFF. The CDR3 DNA reads as TGTGCCAGCAGTTTAGCAGGATGGACTGAAGCTTTCTTT.

This clonotype was detected only a few times. This chain connects TRBV2 to TRBJ2-1; 15 bases fit TRBD2. This CDR3 has 16 residues. The germline V gene encodes CDR1 SNHLY and CDR2 FYNNEI. V lost 6 bases, J lost 3 bases, and 3 bases stayed unmatched. CDR3 DNA sequence: TGTGCCAGCAGAGGACTAGCGGGAGGGAGCTACAATGAGCAGTTCTTC. This codes for CASRGLAGGSYNEQFF.

This clonotype was seen more than once but under ten times. The rearrangement links TRBV28 to TRBJ1-1; a weak D match, TRBD1 (5 bases). There are 14 residues in the CDR3. The V gene lost 4 bases and the J gene lost 5 bases, with 14 bases spanning the gap. Germline values: CDR1 MDHEN, CDR2 SYDVKM. DNA for the CDR3: TGTGCCAGCAGTTCGGGGGGGGGAAGAACTGAAGCTTTCTTT. As protein: CASSSGGGRTEAFF.

The chain uses TRBV5-5 and TRBJ2-5; D unclear. Germline CDR1 SGHKS, CDR2 YYEKEE (reference sequence). V lost 2 bases and J lost 5, with 13 bases in between. The CDR3 has 14 residues. CDR3 DNA: TGTGCCAGCAGCTTCCAGGTCGCAGTCGAGACCCAGTACTTC. This encodes CASSFQVAVETQYF.

This clonotype has at least ten counts. The chain employs TRBV7-9 and TRBJ2-1, with a weak D call TRBD2 (6 bases). Germline values: CDR1 SEHNR, CDR2 FQNEAQ (reference sequence). The CDR3 length is 17 residues. The V and J ends lost 0 bases and 2 bases respectively, with 14 bases between them. The CDR3 spells CASSLALPGRAYNEQFF. CDR3 bases: TGTGCCAGCAGCTTAGCTCTTCCCGGGAGAGCCTACAATGAGCAGTTCTTC.

V gene TRBV2 combines with J gene TRBJ2-7, with 9 nucleotides matching TRBD1. V lost 7 bases to trimming and J lost 4 bases; unmatched junction nucleotides: 11. This CDR3 spans 15 amino acids. Germline V gene lookup returns CDR1 SNHLY and CDR2 FYNNEI. CDR3 region: CASKEGGQGRYEQYF. The CDR3 DNA reads TGTGCCAGCAAAGAAGGGGGACAGGGCAGGTACGAGCAGTACTTC.

This clonotype was seen ten or more times. The chain couples TRBV27 to TRBJ1-6; D gene ambiguous. CDR1 and CDR2 from the germline V gene are MNHEY and SMNVEV (reference sequence). The CDR3 length is 20 residues. The V and J ends lost 0 bases and 3 bases respectively, with 21 bases between them. The CDR3: CASSLSFGEMGSDYNSPLHF. As DNA, the CDR3 is TGTGCCAGCAGTTTATCTTTTGGGGAGATGGGCTCAGACTATAATTCACCCCTCCACTTT.

Note on this clonotype: This CDR3 fails to terminate in the conserved phenylalanine or tryptophan, so it likely reflects a read error. The V gene is TRBV7-9, the J gene TRBJ1-1; D call uncertain. V was trimmed by 1 base and J by 1 base, leaving 10 bases between them. Germline assignment: CDR1 SEHNR and CDR2 FQNEAQ (reference sequence). The CDR3 is made up of 15 amino acids. CDR3 sequence: CASSLDRTGNTEAFL. Here the CDR3 DNA reads TGTGCCAGCAGCTTAGATCGGACGGGGAACACTGAAGCTTTCCTT.

This clonotype was detected only a few times. The chain uses TRBV7-2 and TRBJ2-7; no clear D. V gave up 0 bases and J gave up 0 bases, with 6 bases separating them. The CDR3 contains 14 residues. The germline V gene has CDR1 SGHTA and CDR2 FQGNSA. The CDR3 region is CASSLAADSYEQYF. DNA for the CDR3: TGTGCCAGCAGCTTAGCGGCGGACTCCTACGAGCAGTACTTC.

The chain is built from TRBV20-1 and TRBJ2-1; TRBD2 is a possible D gene (6 bases). Trimming cost V 0 bases and J 9 bases, with 18 bases left between them. CDR1 is DFQATT and CDR2 is SNEGSKA in the germline V gene (reference sequence). The CDR3 has 15 amino acids. The CDR3 nucleotides are TGCAGTGCTAGAGATGGACGCGGGATAGCCCCTGAGCAGTTCTTC. It translates to CSARDGRGIAPEQFF.

Many counts were recorded for this clonotype. The chain carries TRBV6-2 or TRBV6-3 and TRBJ2-2; D is unclear. The CDR3 runs 15 residues. The germline gives CDR1 MNHEY, CDR2 SVGEGT. V was cut by 4 bases and J by 1 base, with 10 bases left in between. CDR3 DNA: TGTGCCAGCAGTTTCGCTCCGCTGAACACCGGGGAGCTGTTTTTT. Its translation: CASSFAPLNTGELFF.

This clonotype turned up a few times. The chain couples TRBV6-2 or TRBV6-3 to TRBJ2-1; D may match TRBD1 or TRBD2 (6 bases each). The V gene's germline CDR1 is MNHEY and CDR2 SVGEGT. Trimming left V 8 bases short and J 7 bases short, with 12 bases between. The CDR3 is made up of 12 amino acids. Written as DNA, the CDR3 is TGTGCCAGCGTAAAAGGGGGGAATGAGCAGTTCTTC. This codes for CASVKGGNEQFF.

This clonotype was observed many times. The chain employs TRBV28 and TRBJ1-1; D gene uncertain. This CDR3 has 16 residues. Germline V gives CDR1 MDHEN, CDR2 SYDVKM. Trimming took 7 bases from V and 1 from J, leaving 19 bases between them. The CDR3 sequence is CASKLRQGARNTEAFF. The CDR3 DNA sequence: TGTGCCAGCAAATTGCGTCAAGGCGCTCGGAACACTGAAGCTTTCTTT.

This clonotype came up a few times. This chain joins TRBV20-1 and TRBJ1-1; TRBD1 agrees at 8 bases. With V trimmed by 6 bases and J by 4 bases, 4 bases remained unmatched. The V gene's germline CDR1 is DFQATT and CDR2 SNEGSKA (reference sequence). CDR3 length: 12 amino acids. The CDR3 loop is CSADREGTEAFF. The DNA for the CDR3 is TGCAGTGCGGACAGGGAGGGCACTGAAGCTTTCTTT.

This clonotype came up a few times. J is TRBJ2-4 and V is TRBV19; D is perhaps TRBD1 (6 bases). The V end lost 5 bases, the J end lost 7 bases, and 15 bases lay between the germline ends. This CDR3 comprises 14 residues. CDR1 and CDR2 (germline): LNHDA, SQIVND (reference sequence). The CDR3 DNA is TGTGCCAGTAGTCCCCCGGGAAGGGGGAACATTCAGTACTTC. Encoded protein: CASSPPGRGNIQYF.

Ten or more counts support this clonotype. The genes are TRBV7-7 and TRBJ2-5; 9 bases fit TRBD2. The CDR3 is 16 amino acids. Germline lookup yields CDR1 SSHAT and CDR2 FNYEAQ (reference sequence). The junction had 8 bases not matched to a gene; V was cut back by 1 base and J by 5 bases. The CDR3 loop is CASSLGLAGLTETQYF. The CDR3 region has the DNA TGTGCCAGCAGCTTAGGGCTAGCGGGGTTAACGGAGACCCAGTACTTC.

Many counts were recorded for this clonotype. V is TRBV6-2 or TRBV6-3 and J is TRBJ2-4, with 7 bases lining up with TRBD1. The trim removed 6 bases at V and 0 bases at J, leaving 14 bases unmatched. This CDR3 comprises 18 residues. Germline V gene sequence: CDR1 MNHEY, CDR2 SVGEGT. CDR3 sequence: CASSRPGQNALAKNIQYF. Written as DNA, the CDR3 is TGTGCCAGCAGCCGGCCGGGACAGAATGCCCTAGCCAAAAACATTCAGTACTTC.